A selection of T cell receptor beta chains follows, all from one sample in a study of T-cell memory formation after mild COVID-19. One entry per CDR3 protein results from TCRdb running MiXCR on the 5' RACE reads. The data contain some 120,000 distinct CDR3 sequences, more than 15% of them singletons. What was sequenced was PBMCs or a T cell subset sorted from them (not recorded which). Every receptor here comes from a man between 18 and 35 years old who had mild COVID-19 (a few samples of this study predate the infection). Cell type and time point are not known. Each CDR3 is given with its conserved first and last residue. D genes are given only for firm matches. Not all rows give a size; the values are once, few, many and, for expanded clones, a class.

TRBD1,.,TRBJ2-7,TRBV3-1,TGTGCCAGCAGCCAATCCCCGACAGGGAACTACGAGCAGTACTTC,CASSQSPTGNYEQYF
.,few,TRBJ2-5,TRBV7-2,TGTGCCAGCAGCTTAGACAGGTGGGCGAGAACCCAGTACTTC,CASSLDRWARTQYF
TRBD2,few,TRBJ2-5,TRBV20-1,TGCAGTGCTAGAGATCTGCGGGGGCAAGAGACCCAGTACTTC,CSARDLRGQETQYF
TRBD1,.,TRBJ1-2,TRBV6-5,TGTGCCAGCCAGGGGGACAAAGGCGGCTACACCTTC,CASQGDKGGYTF
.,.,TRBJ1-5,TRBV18,TGTGCCAGCTCACCAGGAAAGTTTCTGAATCAGCCCCAGCATTTT,CASSPGKFLNQPQHF
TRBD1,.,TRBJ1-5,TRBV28,TGTGCCAGCGGGACAGGGAATCAGCCCCAGCATTTT,CASGTGNQPQHF
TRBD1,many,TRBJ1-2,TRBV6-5,TGTGCCAGCAGTTCGACAGGGAGGCTGTATGGCTACACCTTC,CASSSTGRLYGYTF
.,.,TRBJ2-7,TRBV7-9,TGTGCCAGCAGTCTAACCCGGGACATCTACGAGCAGTACTTC,CASSLTRDIYEQYF
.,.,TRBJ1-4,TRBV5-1,TGCGCCAGCAGCTTGGGTTCTGCAACTAATGAAAAACTGTTTTTT,CASSLGSATNEKLFF
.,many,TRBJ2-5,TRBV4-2,TGTGCCAGCAGCCTTTCTCCCGGCAGCCAAGAGACCCAGTACTTC,CASSLSPGSQETQYF
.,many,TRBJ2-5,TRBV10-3,TGTGCCATCAGTGGCCGGGACGCGGCCCAAGAGACCCAGTACTTC,CAISGRDAAQETQYF
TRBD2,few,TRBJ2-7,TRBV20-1,TGCAGTGCTAGATTAGCGGGGGCTGGCGAGCAGTACTTC,CSARLAGAGEQYF
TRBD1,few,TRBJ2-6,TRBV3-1,TGTGCCAGCATGCCGGGACAGGCGTCTGGGGCCAACGTCCTGACTTTC,CASMPGQASGANVLTF
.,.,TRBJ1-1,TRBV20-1,TGCAGTGCCAGAGAGGCCCGGGTGCGACAAGCTTTCTTT,CSAREARVRQAFF
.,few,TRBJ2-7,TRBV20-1,TGCAGTGCTACCCGGGCCTCGACGTACGAGCAGTACTTC,CSATRASTYEQYF
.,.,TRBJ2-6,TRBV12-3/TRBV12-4,TGTGCCAGCAGTTTGGGTCATGCTGGGGCCAACGTCCTGACTTTC,CASSLGHAGANVLTF
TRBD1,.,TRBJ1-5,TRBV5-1,TGCGCCAGCAGGCAGACAGGGGGTAATCAGCCCCAGCATTTT,CASRQTGGNQPQHF
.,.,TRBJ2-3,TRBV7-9,TGTGCCAGCAGCCCAAGGACTCGAACAGATACGCAGTATTTT,CASSPRTRTDTQYF
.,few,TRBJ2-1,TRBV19,TGTGCCAGTAGTAGAATAATAACCGGGCCCTACAATGAGCAGTTCTTC,CASSRIITGPYNEQFF
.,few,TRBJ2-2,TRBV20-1,TGCAGTGCTAGAGGGCAATACACCGGGGAGCTGTTTTTT,CSARGQYTGELFF
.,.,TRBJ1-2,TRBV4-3,TGCGCCAGCAGCCAAGAAGGCAGAAACTATGGCTACACCTTC,CASSQEGRNYGYTF
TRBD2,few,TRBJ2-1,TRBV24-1,TGTGCCACCAGCAATGTGGTAGCGGGGGGCCACAATGAGCAGTTCTTC,CATSNVVAGGHNEQFF
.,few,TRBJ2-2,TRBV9,TGTGCCAGCGGTGTGGGGGCGAACACCGGGGAGCTGTTTTTT,CASGVGANTGELFF
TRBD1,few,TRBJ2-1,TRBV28,TGTGCCAGCACTGTGGGACAGGTCAATGAGCAGTTCTTC,CASTVGQVNEQFF
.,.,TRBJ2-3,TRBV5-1,TGCGCCAGCAGCTTGGAAGCGGTGGCAGATACGCAGTATTTT,CASSLEAVADTQYF
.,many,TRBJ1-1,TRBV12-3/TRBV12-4,TGTGCCAGCAGTTTAGAGCTGAACACTGAAGCTTTCTTT,CASSLELNTEAFF
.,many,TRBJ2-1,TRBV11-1,TGTGCCAGCAGCCTTGGACCCTCCGGGACGGACCTCAATGAGCAGTTCTTC,CASSLGPSGTDLNEQFF
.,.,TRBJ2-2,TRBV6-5,TGTGCCACCCACGGCTGGGCCGGGGAGCTGTTTTTT,CATHGWAGELFF
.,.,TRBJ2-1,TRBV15,TGTGCCACCAGCGAATCGGGAAGGCCCTACAATGAGCAGTTCTTC,CATSESGRPYNEQFF
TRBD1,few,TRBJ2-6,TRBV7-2,TGTGCCAGCAGCTCACAGGGGGCGCTTGGGGCCAACGTCCTGACTTTC,CASSSQGALGANVLTF
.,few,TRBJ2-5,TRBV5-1,TGCGCCAGCAGCAATCAGGGATCGGAGACCCAGTACTTC,CASSNQGSETQYF